Each of the 28 T cell receptor beta chains below was sequenced from the same sample in a study of T cell responses to AZD1222 COVID-19 vaccine. Only in-frame clones appear in the TCRdb table, and some are missing; sequencing was by immunoSEQ multiplex PCR. Among around 53,000 clones listed, 65% to 90% were seen once. The source material was peripheral blood, sampled 28 days after the second AZD1222 dose. The receptor set was obtained from an adult who received the AZD1222 COVID-19 vaccine.

This clone showed up just once. The chain carries TRBV28 and TRBJ2-5, with TRBD1 identical over 8 bases. The germline V gene encodes CDR1 MDHEN and CDR2 SYDVKM. The length of the CDR3 is 16 residues. Unmatched junction bases numbered 13, after V lost 6 bases and J lost 4 bases. The CDR3 loop is CASSPALGQGGETQYF. CDR3 DNA sequence: TGTGCCAGCAGCCCAGCCCTTGGACAGGGAGGAGAGACCCAGTACTTC.

The chain links TRBV7-2 to TRBJ2-5; the D is unclear. CDR1 is SGHTA, CDR2 FQGNSA, per germline. Trimming stripped 5 bases from V and 9 bases from J, with 16 bases between. The CDR3 has 13 amino acids. The CDR3: CASSLPSLPSQYF. The CDR3 coding sequence is TGTGCCAGCAGCCTCCCCAGCCTTCCGTCCCAGTACTTC.

This clone occurred once. The chain links TRBV7-8 to TRBJ1-2; tentatively, D is TRBD1 (5 bases). CDR3 size: 14 residues. Germline values: CDR1 SGHVS, CDR2 FQNEAQ. V lost 5 bases and J 8 bases, leaving 18 bases between the germline ends. The CDR3 sequence: CASSPRLIAGGYTF. CDR3 nucleotide sequence: TGTGCCAGCAGCCCCCGCTTAATCGCAGGGGGCTACACCTTC.

The J gene is TRBJ1-6, the V gene TRBV4-3; no clear D gene. Per germline, CDR1 LGHNA and CDR2 YSLEER. The CDR3 is 13 residues long. With 5 bases removed from V and 10 bases from J, the gap between germline ends came to 12 bases. CDR3 residues: CASSSEQTSPLHF. The DNA of the CDR3 is TGCGCCAGCAGCTCGGAGCAGACCTCACCCCTCCACTTT.

The chain recombines TRBV4-3 with TRBJ2-7, with 11 bases fitting TRBD1. The CDR3 spans 16 residues. After removal of 0 bases from V and 0 bases from J, the junction contained 1 base not matched to a gene. Germline loops: CDR1 LGHNA, CDR2 YSLEER. In nucleotides, the CDR3 is TGCGCCAGCAGCCAAGAGGGGACAGGGGGCTCCTACGAGCAGTACTTC. Its protein product is CASSQEGTGGSYEQYF.

In its sample, this clone was seen once. The rearrangement uses TRBV7-9 and TRBJ1-1, with D perhaps TRBD1 (6 bases). CDR1 SEHNR and CDR2 FQNEAQ come from the germline V gene (reference sequence). This CDR3 region has 15 residues. The V end was cut by 0 bases, the J end by 4 bases, with 12 bases between. The CDR3 bases are TGTGCCAGCAGCTTAGCAGGGGGGCGGAGCACTGAAGCTTTCTTT. It yields the protein CASSLAGGRSTEAFF.

The chain has TRBV5-8 and TRBJ1-2; 8 positions match TRBD1. V trimming: 4 bases; J trimming: 5 bases; junction bases outside the gene matches: 7. Germline assignment: CDR1 SGHTS and CDR2 YDEGEE. The CDR3 has 14 residues. The DNA of the CDR3 is TGTGCCAGCAGCCACGGGACAGGAGGATATGGCTACACCTTC. Its protein is CASSHGTGGYGYTF.

This clone was counted a single time. The rearrangement links TRBV7-9 to TRBJ1-4, with 7 positions matching TRBD1. The CDR3 consists of 16 residues. Trimming removed 5 bases from V and 8 bases from J; junction bases left unmatched: 14. CDR1 and CDR2 (germline): SEHNR, FQNEAQ (reference sequence). The CDR3 nucleotides read TGTGCCAGCAGCCTCAATGAGCCGGACAGGTTCGAAAAACTGTTTTTT. It translates to CASSLNEPDRFEKLFF.

The rearrangement joins TRBV10-2 to TRBJ2-3; no reliable D call. The CDR3 totals 14 residues. Trimming stripped 3 bases from V and 0 bases from J, with 7 bases between. Looked up from germline, CDR1 is WSHSY and CDR2 is SAAADI. The CDR3 sequence is CASSERLSTDTQYF. The CDR3 region has the DNA TGCGCCAGCAGTGAAAGACTGAGCACAGATACGCAGTATTTT.

This chain uses TRBV7-9 with TRBJ1-4; D uncertain. The length of the CDR3 is 14 residues. Trimming left V 2 bases short and J 8 bases short, with 12 bases between. Per the germline V gene, CDR1 is SEHNR and CDR2 is FQNEAQ (reference sequence). CDR3 sequence reads: CASSLLAGAEKLFF. CDR3 nucleotides: TGTGCCAGCAGCTTATTGGCGGGCGCAGAAAAACTGTTTTTT.

This chain links TRBV5-1 with TRBJ1-2, with D unclear. The CDR3 runs 14 residues. Germline V lookup: CDR1 SGHRS, CDR2 YFSETQ. With 3 bases removed from V and 3 bases from J, the gap between germline ends came to 12 bases. CDR3 residues: CASSWGMVDYGYTF. The CDR3 DNA reads as TGCGCCAGCAGCTGGGGTATGGTGGACTATGGCTACACCTTC.

The chain carries TRBV4-2 and TRBJ1-3; D remains unclear. The CDR3 loop spans 16 amino acids. The germline V and J ends were trimmed by 0 bases and 0 bases, with 9 bases remaining between them. Germline CDR1 and CDR2: LGHNA and YNFKEQ. The CDR3 reads CASSQDLGYSGNTIYF. The CDR3 DNA reads as TGTGCCAGCAGCCAAGATTTGGGGTACTCTGGAAACACCATATATTTT.

This chain's CDR3 is CASSLREEDQPQHF. The CDR3 DNA is TGTGCCAGCAGCTTAAGGGAAGAAGATCAGCCCCAGCATTTT. This sequence joins TRBV7-9 and TRBJ1-5; no reliable D call. Germline CDR1 and CDR2: SEHNR and FQNEAQ (reference sequence). The V end lost 2 bases, the J end lost 5 bases, and 10 bases lay between the germline ends. The CDR3 is 14 residues long.

V is TRBV9 and J is TRBJ1-2; possibly TRBD1 for D (6 bases). Trimming shortened V by 3 bases and J by 2 bases, and 14 bases separated the two germline ends. The germline CDR1 and CDR2 sequences are SGDLS and YYNGEE. The CDR3 contains 15 residues. The DNA for the CDR3 is TGTGCCAGCAGCGCCACTTGGGGGGCCAACTATGGCTACACCTTC. Translated: CASSATWGANYGYTF.

This clone came up a few times. The CDR3 DNA is TGCAGTGCTAGTGCCTTTGATACATTAGATACGCAGTATTTT. It translates to CSASAFDTLDTQYF. The rearrangement links TRBV20-1 to TRBJ2-3; D uncertain. The CDR3 spans 14 residues. From germline, CDR1 is DFQATT and CDR2 SNEGSKA (reference sequence). Trimming shortened V by 3 bases and J by 5 bases, and 15 bases separated the two germline ends.

V is TRBV5-1 and J is TRBJ2-1; 11 nucleotides align to TRBD2. The length of the CDR3 is 15 residues. The germline gives CDR1 SGHRS, CDR2 YFSETQ. The trim removed 4 bases at V and 3 bases at J, leaving 3 bases unmatched. The CDR3 coding sequence is TGCGCCAGCAGCACCGGGACTAGCGGCTACAATGAGCAGTTCTTC. This codes for CASSTGTSGYNEQFF.

This chain connects TRBV25-1 to TRBJ2-7, with D tentatively TRBD1 or TRBD2 (5 bases each). CDR3 length equals 17 residues. Germline V lookup: CDR1 MGHDK, CDR2 SYGVNS. V lost 0 bases and J lost 1, with 16 bases in between. The CDR3 DNA reads as TGTGCCAGCAGTGAATATACGGTGAGGGACCGGTCCTACGAGCAGTACTTC. The encoded protein is CASSEYTVRDRSYEQYF.

In this sample, this clone turned up once. V is TRBV12-3 or TRBV12-4 and J is TRBJ2-7, with 7 bases aligning to TRBD1. The CDR3 covers 12 residues. V shed 5 bases and J 10 bases; nucleotides not matched to a gene: 8. Here the CDR3 DNA reads TGTGCCAGCAGTAGGGACAGTGTCGAACAGTACTTC. It codes for CASSRDSVEQYF.

The chain uses TRBV5-6 and TRBJ2-2; D is unclear. The germline gives CDR1 SGHDT, CDR2 YYEEEE. The ends were cut back, 0 bases at V and 3 bases at J, with 6 bases in the middle. The CDR3 is made up of 14 amino acids. In DNA form, the CDR3 reads TGTGCCAGCAGCTTGGACCGGGACACCGGGGAGCTGTTTTTT. It encodes CASSLDRDTGELFF.

The V gene is TRBV12-3 or TRBV12-4, the J gene TRBJ2-2, with a tentative D call TRBD1 (5 bases). The CDR3 length is 13 residues. The V end was cut by 3 bases, the J end by 5 bases, with 7 bases between. Here the CDR3 reads CASSFAGTGELFF. The DNA for the CDR3 is TGTGCCAGCAGTTTCGCAGGGACCGGGGAGCTGTTTTTT.

V usage is TRBV11-2 and J usage is TRBJ2-5; the D gene is possibly TRBD2 (5 bases). The CDR3 runs to 13 residues. V was clipped by 0 bases and J by 13 bases, with 15 bases between them. The germline gives CDR1 SGHAT, CDR2 FQNNGV. The CDR3 here is CASSLEGVAVTYF. As DNA, the CDR3 is TGTGCCAGCAGCTTAGAGGGAGTGGCAGTAACGTACTTC.

This clone has just a few counts. The chain couples TRBV15 to TRBJ2-6, with D unresolved. This CDR3 is built from 15 residues. CDR1 and CDR2 from the germline V gene are LNHNV and YYDKDF (reference sequence). Trimming shortened V by 0 bases and J by 1 base, and 4 bases separated the two germline ends. In nucleotides, the CDR3 is TGTGCCACCAGCAGAGAATTGTCTGGGGCCAACGTCCTGACTTTC. This sequence encodes CATSRELSGANVLTF.

The rearrangement uses TRBV11-3 and TRBJ2-7; D is tentatively TRBD1 or TRBD2 (5 bases each). With 4 bases removed from V and 7 bases from J, the gap between germline ends came to 20 bases. CDR1 and CDR2 (germline): SGHNT, YENEEA. The length of the CDR3 is 15 residues. CDR3 region: CASSYRDGAKKEQYF. The CDR3, as DNA: TGTGCCAGCAGCTACAGAGACGGGGCGAAGAAGGAGCAGTACTTC. Drawing the rest from reference TRBV11-3 and TRBJ2-7, the complete variable domain is EAGVVQSPRYKIIEKKQPVAFWCNPISGHNTLYWYLQNLGQGPELLIRYENEEAVDDSQLPKDRFSAERLKGVDSTLKIQPAELGDSAVYLCASSYRDGAKKEQYFGPGTRLTVT.

The chain recombines TRBV4-3 with TRBJ1-1; TRBD1 matches at 7 bases. V was clipped by 3 bases and J by 1 base; unmatched bases: 2. The V gene's germline CDR1 is LGHNA and CDR2 YSLEER. The CDR3 spans 14 residues. The chain's CDR3 is CASSQNRGNTEAFF. The CDR3 nucleotides read TGCGCCAGCAGCCAGAACAGGGGGAACACTGAAGCTTTCTTT.

The chain employs TRBV11-2 and TRBJ2-1, with D perhaps TRBD1 or TRBD2 (5 bases each). Trimming left V 0 bases short and J 5 bases short, with 14 bases between. The CDR3 loop spans 16 amino acids. Germline V CDR1 and CDR2: SGHAT, FQNNGV. This chain's CDR3 is CASSLEGELLHNEQFF. The CDR3 DNA is TGTGCCAGCAGCTTAGAGGGGGAATTGCTGCACAATGAGCAGTTCTTC.

This clone was detected a few times. V and J are TRBV28 and TRBJ2-5, with 8 nucleotides matching TRBD1. The CDR3 runs 16 residues. Germline lookup yields CDR1 MDHEN and CDR2 SYDVKM. The V and J ends lost 4 bases and 1 base, in that order; junction bases with no gene match: 8. The CDR3 nucleotides are TGTGCCAGCAGTTCCAAGACAGGGGTCTTCCAAGAGACCCAGTACTTC. It is translated as CASSSKTGVFQETQYF. The full variable domain, in which reference TRBV28 and TRBJ2-5 provide the parts outside the CDR3, is DVKVTQSSRYLVKRTGEKVFLECVQDMDHENMFWYRQDPGLGLRLIYFSYDVKMKEKGDIPEGYSVSREKKERFSLILESASTNQTSMYLCASSSKTGVFQETQYFGPGTRLLVL.

The chain uses TRBV6-4 and TRBJ2-1; TRBD1 matches at 10 bases. J was trimmed by 8 bases and V by 4 bases; bases with no gene match: 8. The CDR3 covers 15 residues. Germline V lookup: CDR1 MRHNA, CDR2 SNTAGT. CDR3: CASSVGTGDVDEQFF. The CDR3 DNA is TGTGCCAGCAGTGTAGGGACAGGGGATGTCGATGAGCAGTTCTTC.

The chain has TRBV6-2 or TRBV6-3 and TRBJ2-1, with D uncertain. Germline assignment: CDR1 MNHEY and CDR2 SVGEGT. CDR3 length: 11 amino acids. Trimming removed 3 bases from V and 10 bases from J, with 7 bases in between. The chain's CDR3 is CASSYGAEQFF. For the CDR3, the DNA is TGTGCCAGCAGTTATGGAGCGGAGCAGTTCTTC.